The entry that follows covers one TCR beta chain sequence. The data derive from a study of blood T cell repertoires in COVID-19. Overall study: Nucleic acid was either cDNA or gDNA, and it came from T cells, B-cell-depleted T cells, or PBMCs.

Sequenced by immunoSEQ multiplex PCR; TCRdb stores in-frame clones only, minus some. In the table there are more than 250,000 clones, 85% to 90% of which are singletons. From germline, CDR1 is MNHEY and CDR2 SVGAGI. Deletions cut 6 bases from V and 4 bases from J, with 12 bases between. The CDR3 spans 13 residues. J is TRBJ1-2 and V is TRBV6-5, with a possible D match to TRBD1 (6 bases). Material: peripheral blood. The clonotype originates from a woman between 50 and 59 years old with COVID-19, enrolled during active disease. CDR3 coding DNA: TGTGCCAGCAGATTACAGGGCCCCTATGGCTACACCTTC. Protein sequence: CASRLQGPYGYTF.